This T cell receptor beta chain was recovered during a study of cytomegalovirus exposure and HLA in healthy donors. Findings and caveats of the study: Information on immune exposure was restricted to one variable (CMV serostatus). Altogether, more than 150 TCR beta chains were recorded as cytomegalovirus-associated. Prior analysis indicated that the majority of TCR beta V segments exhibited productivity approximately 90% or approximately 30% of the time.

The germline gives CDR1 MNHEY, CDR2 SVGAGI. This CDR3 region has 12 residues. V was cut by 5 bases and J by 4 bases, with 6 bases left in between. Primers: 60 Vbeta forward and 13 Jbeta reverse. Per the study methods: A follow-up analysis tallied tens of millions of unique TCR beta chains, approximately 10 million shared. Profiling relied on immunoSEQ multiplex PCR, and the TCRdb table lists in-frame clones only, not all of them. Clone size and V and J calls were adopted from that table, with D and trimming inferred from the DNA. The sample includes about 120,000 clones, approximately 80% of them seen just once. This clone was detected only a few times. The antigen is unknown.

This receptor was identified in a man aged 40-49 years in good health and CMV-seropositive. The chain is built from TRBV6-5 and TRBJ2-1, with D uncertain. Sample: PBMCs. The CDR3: CASSDNYNEQFF. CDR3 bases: TGTGCCAGCAGTGACAATTACAATGAGCAGTTCTTC.